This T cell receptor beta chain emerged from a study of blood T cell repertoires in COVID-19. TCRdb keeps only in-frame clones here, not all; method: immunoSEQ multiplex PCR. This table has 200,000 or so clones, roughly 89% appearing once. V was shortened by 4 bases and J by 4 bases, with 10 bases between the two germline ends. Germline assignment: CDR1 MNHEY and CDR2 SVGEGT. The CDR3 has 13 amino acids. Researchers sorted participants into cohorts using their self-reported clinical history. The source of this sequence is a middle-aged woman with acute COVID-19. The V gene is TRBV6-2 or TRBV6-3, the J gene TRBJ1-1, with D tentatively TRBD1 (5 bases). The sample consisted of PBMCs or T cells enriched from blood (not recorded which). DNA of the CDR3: TGTGCCAGCAGTTCCAGCAGGGCCACTGAAGCTTTCTTT. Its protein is CASSSSRATEAFF.